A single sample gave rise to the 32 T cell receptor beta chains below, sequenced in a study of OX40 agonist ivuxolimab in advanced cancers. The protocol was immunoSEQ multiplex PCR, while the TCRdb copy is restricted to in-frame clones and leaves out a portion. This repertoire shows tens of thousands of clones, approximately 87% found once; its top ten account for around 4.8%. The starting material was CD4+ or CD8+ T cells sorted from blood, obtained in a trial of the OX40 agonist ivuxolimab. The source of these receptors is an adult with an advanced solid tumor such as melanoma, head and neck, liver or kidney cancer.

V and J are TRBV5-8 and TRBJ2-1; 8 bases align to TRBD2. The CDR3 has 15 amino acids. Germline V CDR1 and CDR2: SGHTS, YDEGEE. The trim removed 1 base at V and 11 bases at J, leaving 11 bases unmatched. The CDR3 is CASSLYTSGGVKQFF. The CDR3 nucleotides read TGTGCCAGCAGCTTGTACACTAGCGGCGGAGTTAAGCAGTTCTTC.

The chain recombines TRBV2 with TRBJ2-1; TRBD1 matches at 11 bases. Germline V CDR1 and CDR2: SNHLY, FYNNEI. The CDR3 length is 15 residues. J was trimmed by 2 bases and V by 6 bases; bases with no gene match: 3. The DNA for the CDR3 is TGTGCCAGCAGGGGGGGACAGGGGGCCTACAATGAGCAGTTCTTC. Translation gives CASRGGQGAYNEQFF.

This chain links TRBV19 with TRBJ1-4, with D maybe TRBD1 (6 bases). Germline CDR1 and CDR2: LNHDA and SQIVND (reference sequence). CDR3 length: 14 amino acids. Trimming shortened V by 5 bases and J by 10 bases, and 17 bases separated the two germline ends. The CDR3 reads CASSASDSSVKLFF. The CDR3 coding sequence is TGTGCCAGTAGTGCCTCGGACAGTTCGGTAAAACTGTTTTTT.

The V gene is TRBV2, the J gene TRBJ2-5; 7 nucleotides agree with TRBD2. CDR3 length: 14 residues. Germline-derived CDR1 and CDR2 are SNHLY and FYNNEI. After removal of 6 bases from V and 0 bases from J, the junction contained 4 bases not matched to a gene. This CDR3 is CASRSGAYQETQYF. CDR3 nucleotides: TGTGCCAGCAGGAGCGGGGCCTACCAAGAGACCCAGTACTTC.

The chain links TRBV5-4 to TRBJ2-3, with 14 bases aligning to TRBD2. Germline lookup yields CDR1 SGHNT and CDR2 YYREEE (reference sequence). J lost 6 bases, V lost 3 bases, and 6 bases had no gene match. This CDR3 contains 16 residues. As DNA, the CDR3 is TGTGCCAGCAGCTACAGACTAGCGGGAGGGCCGGATACGCAGTATTTT. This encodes CASSYRLAGGPDTQYF.

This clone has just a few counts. As DNA, the CDR3 is TGTGCCAGTAGTATAGCGCTTCGACAGCCCCAGCATTTT. This sequence encodes CASSIALRQPQHF. The chain is built from TRBV19 and TRBJ1-5; D is unresolved. CDR1 and CDR2 (germline): LNHDA, SQIVND (reference sequence). V lost 1 base and J lost 7, with 8 bases in between. The CDR3 extends over 13 amino acids. Combining the CDR3 with reference TRBV19 and TRBJ1-5 gives the whole variable domain DGGITQSPKYLFRKEGQNVTLSCEQNLNHDAMYWYRQDPGQGLRLIYYSQIVNDFQKGDIAEGYSVSREKKESFPLTVTSAQKNPTAFYLCASSIALRQPQHFGDGTRLSIL.

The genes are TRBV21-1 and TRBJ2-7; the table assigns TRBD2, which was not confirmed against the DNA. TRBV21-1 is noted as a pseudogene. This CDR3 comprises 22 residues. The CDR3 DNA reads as TGTGCCAGCAGCAAATCCCCACGTGGGACTAGCGGGGGGGCATGTGTTTTAGACGAGCAGTACTTC. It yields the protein CASSKSPRGTSGGACVLDEQYF.

CDR3: CASSSGQGNYGYTF. The CDR3 bases are TGTGCCAGCAGTTCGGGACAGGGCAACTATGGCTACACCTTC. This chain links TRBV5-6 with TRBJ1-2; TRBD1 agrees at 9 bases. This CDR3 has 14 residues. Germline assignment: CDR1 SGHDT and CDR2 YYEEEE. With 5 bases clipped from V and 2 bases from J, the junction kept 4 bases outside the gene matches.

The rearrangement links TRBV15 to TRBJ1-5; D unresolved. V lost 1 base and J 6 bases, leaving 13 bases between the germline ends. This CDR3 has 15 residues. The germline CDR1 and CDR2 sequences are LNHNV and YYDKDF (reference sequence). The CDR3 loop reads CATSRAAGGGQPQHF. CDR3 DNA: TGTGCCACCAGCAGAGCGGCGGGTGGCGGTCAGCCCCAGCATTTT. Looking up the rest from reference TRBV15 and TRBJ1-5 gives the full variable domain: DAMVIQNPRYQVTQFGKPVTLSCSQTLNHNVMYWYQQKSSQAPKLLFHYYDKDFNNEADTPDNFQSRRPNTSFCFLDIRSPGLGDTAMYLCATSRAAGGGQPQHFGDGTRLSIL.

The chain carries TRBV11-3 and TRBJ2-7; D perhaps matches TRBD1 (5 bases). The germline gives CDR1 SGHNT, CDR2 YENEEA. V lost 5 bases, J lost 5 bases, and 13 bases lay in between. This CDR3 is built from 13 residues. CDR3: CASSENAGNEQYF. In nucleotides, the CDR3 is TGTGCCAGCAGCGAAAATGCAGGGAACGAGCAGTACTTC.

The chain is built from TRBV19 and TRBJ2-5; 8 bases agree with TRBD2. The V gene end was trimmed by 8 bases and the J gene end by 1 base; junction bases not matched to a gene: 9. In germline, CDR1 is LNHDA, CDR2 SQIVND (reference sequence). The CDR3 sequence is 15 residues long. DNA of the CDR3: TGTGCCAGTTCCCTGGGGCGGGGGGTCCAAGAGACCCAGTACTTC. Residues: CASSLGRGVQETQYF. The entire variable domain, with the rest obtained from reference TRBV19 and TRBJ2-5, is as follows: DGGITQSPKYLFRKEGQNVTLSCEQNLNHDAMYWYRQDPGQGLRLIYYSQIVNDFQKGDIAEGYSVSREKKESFPLTVTSAQKNPTAFYLCASSLGRGVQETQYFGPGTRLLVL.

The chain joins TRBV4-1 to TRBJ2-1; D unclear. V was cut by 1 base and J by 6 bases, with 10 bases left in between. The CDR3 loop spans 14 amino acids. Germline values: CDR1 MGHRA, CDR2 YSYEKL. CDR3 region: CASSQVGEVNEQFF. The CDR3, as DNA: TGCGCCAGCAGCCAAGTCGGAGAGGTCAATGAGCAGTTCTTC.

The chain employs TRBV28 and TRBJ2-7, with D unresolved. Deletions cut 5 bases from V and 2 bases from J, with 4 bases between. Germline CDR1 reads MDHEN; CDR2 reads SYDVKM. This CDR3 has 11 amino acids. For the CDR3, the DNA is TGTGCCAGCAGTCCGGCCTACGAGCAGTACTTC. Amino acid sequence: CASSPAYEQYF.

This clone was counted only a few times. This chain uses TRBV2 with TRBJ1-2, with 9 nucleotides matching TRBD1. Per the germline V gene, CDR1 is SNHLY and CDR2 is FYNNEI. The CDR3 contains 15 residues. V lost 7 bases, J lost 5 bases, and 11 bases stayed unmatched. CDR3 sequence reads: CASTNRGQGGYGYTF. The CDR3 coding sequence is TGTGCCAGCACCAATCGGGGACAGGGAGGGTATGGCTACACCTTC.

The CDR3 DNA reads TGTGCCAGCAGTTACTCACGGGGGGGCACTGAAGCTTTCTTT. It specifies CASSYSRGGTEAFF. The gene calls are TRBV6-5 and TRBJ1-1; D perhaps matches TRBD1 (5 bases). V lost 0 bases and J lost 4, with 9 bases in between. Germline values: CDR1 MNHEY, CDR2 SVGAGI. The CDR3 spans 14 residues.

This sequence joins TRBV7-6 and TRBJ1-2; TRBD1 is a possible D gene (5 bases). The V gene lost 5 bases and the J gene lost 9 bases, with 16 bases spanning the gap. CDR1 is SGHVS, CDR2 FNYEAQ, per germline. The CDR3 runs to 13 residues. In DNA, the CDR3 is TGTGCCAGCAGCCGCGGGGGGTCCACGAGCTACACCTTC. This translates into CASSRGGSTSYTF.

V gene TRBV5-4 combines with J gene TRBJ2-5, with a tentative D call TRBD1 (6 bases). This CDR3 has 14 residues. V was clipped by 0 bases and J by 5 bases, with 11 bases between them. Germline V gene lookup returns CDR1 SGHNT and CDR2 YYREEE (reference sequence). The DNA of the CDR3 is TGTGCCAGCAGCTTGGCCCAGGGGCTCGAGACCCAGTACTTC. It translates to CASSLAQGLETQYF.

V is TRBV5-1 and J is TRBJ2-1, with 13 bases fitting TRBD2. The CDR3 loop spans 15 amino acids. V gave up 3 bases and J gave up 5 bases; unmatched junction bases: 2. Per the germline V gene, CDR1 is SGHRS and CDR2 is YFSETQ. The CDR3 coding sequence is TGCGCCAGCAGCTCCGGGACTAGCGGGAACAATGAGCAGTTCTTC. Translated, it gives CASSSGTSGNNEQFF.

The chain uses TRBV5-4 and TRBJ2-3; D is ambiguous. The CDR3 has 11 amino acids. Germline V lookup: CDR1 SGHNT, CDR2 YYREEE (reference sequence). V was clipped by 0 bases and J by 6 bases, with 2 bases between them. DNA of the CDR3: TGTGCCAGCAGCTTGGGGGATACGCAGTATTTT. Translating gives CASSLGDTQYF.

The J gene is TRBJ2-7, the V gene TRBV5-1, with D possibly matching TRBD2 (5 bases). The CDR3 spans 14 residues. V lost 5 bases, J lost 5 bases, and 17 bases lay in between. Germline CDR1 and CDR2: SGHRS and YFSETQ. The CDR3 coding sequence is TGCGCCAGCAGACTGTCCGAGGGCGTCGACGAGCAGTACTTC. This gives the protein CASRLSEGVDEQYF.

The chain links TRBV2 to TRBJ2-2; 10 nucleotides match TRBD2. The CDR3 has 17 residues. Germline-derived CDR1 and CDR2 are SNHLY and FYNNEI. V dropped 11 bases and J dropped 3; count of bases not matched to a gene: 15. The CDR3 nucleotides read TGTGCCTCATATTCTCCAGCGGGAGGGCGGGACACCGGGGAGCTGTTTTTT. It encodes CASYSPAGGRDTGELFF.

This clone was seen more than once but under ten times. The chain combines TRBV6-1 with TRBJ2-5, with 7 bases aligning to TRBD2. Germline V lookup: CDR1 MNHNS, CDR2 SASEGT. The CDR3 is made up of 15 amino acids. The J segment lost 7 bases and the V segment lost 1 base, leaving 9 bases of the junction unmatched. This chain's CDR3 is CASSEGDGGIRTQYF. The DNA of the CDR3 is TGTGCCAGCAGTGAAGGAGACGGGGGGATCCGGACCCAGTACTTC.

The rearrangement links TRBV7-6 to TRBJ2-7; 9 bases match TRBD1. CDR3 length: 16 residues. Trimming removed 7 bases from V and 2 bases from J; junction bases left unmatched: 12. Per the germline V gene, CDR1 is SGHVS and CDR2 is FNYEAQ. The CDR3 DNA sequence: TGTGCCAGCAACTCCCAGGCCGGGACAGGGACCTACGAGCAGTACTTC. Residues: CASNSQAGTGTYEQYF.

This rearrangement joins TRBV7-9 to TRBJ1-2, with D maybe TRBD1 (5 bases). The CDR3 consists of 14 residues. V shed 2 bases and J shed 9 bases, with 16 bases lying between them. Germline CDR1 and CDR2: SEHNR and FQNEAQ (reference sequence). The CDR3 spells CASSLLTGDLSYTF. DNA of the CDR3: TGTGCCAGCAGCTTACTTACAGGTGACTTAAGCTACACCTTC.

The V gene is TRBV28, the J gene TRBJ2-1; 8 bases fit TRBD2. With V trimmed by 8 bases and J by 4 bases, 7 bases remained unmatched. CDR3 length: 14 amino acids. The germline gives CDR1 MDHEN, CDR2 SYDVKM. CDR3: CASGTGGTYNEQFF. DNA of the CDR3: TGTGCCAGCGGTACGGGAGGGACATACAATGAGCAGTTCTTC.

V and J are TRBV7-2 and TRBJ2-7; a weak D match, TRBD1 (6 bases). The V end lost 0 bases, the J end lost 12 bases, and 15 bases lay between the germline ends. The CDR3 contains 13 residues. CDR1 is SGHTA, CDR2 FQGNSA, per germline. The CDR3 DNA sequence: TGTGCCAGCAGCTTAGCGCTGGGGGCCATCGGGTACTTC. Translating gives CASSLALGAIGYF. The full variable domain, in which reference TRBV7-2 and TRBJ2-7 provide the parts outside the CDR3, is GAGVSQSPSNKVTEKGKDVELRCDPISGHTALYWYRQSLGQGLEFLIYFQGNSAPDKSGLPSDRFSAERTGGSVSTLTIQRTQQEDSAVYLCASSLALGAIGYFGPGTRLTVT.

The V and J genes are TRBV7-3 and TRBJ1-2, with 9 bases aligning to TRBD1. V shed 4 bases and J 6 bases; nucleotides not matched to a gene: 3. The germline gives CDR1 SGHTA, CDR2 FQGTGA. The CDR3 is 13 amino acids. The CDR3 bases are TGTGCCAGCAGCTCTCGACAGGGGGATGGCTACACCTTC. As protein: CASSSRQGDGYTF. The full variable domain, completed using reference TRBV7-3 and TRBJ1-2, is GAGVSQTPSNKVTEKGKYVELRCDPISGHTALYWYRQSLGQGPEFLIYFQGTGAADDSGLPNDRFFAVRPEGSVSTLKIQRTERGDSAVYLCASSSRQGDGYTFGSGTRLTVV.

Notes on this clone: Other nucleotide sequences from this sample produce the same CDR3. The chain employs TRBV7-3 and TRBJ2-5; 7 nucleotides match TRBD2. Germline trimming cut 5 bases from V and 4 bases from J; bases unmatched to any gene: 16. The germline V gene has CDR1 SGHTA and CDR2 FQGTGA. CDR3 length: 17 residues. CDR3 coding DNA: TGTGCCAGCAGCCAAGGAGCGGGACTGGCGGCCGTAGAGACCCAGTACTTC. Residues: CASSQGAGLAAVETQYF.

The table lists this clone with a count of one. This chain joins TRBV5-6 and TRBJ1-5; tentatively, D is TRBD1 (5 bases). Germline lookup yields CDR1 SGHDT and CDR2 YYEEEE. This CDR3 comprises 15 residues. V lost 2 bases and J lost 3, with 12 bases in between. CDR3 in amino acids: CASSFRGPLNQPQHF. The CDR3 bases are TGTGCCAGCAGCTTCCGGGGCCCGCTCAATCAGCCCCAGCATTTT. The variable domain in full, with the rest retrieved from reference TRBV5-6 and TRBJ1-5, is DAGVTQSPTHLIKTRGQQVTLRCSPKSGHDTVSWYQQALGQGPQFIFQYYEEEERQRGNFPDRFSGHQFPNYSSELNVNALLLGDSALYLCASSFRGPLNQPQHFGDGTRLSIL.

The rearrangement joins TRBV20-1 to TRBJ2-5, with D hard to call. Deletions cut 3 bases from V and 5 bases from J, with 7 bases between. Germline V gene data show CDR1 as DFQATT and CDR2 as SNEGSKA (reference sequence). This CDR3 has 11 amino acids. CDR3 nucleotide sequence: TGCAGTGCTAGGATGGTTGAGACCCAGTACTTC. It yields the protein CSARMVETQYF.

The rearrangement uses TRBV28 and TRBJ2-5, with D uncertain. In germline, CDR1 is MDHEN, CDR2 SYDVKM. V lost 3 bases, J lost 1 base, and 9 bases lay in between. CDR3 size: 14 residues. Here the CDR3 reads CASSFSAFQETQYF. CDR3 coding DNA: TGTGCCAGCAGTTTCTCGGCATTCCAAGAGACCCAGTACTTC.

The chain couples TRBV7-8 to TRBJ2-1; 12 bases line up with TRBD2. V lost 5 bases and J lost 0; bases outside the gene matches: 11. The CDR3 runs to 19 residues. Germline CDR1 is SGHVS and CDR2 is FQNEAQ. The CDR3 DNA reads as TGTGCCAGCAGCGTCGGACTAGCGGGGATCCAAAGCTCCTACAATGAGCAGTTCTTC. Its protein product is CASSVGLAGIQSSYNEQFF.